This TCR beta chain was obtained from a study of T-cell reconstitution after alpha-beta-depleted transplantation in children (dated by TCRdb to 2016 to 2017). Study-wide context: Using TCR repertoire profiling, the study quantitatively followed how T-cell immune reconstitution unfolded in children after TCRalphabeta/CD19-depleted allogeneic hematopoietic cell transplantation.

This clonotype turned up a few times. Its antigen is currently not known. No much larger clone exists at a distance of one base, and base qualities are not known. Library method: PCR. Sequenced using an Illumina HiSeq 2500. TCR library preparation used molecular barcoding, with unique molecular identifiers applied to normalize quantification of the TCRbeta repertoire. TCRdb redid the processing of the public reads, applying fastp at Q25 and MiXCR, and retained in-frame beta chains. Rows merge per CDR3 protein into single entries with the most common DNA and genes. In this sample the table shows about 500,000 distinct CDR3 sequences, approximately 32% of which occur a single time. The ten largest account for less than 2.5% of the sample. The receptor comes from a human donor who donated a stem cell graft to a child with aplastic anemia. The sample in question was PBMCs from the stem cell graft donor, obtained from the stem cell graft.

The DNA is TGTGCCTGTTATGGACTAGCAGTACCCTACGAGCAGTACTTC. Translated, it gives CACYGLAVPYEQYF. This receptor chain uses TRBV30 and TRBJ2-7; 8 nucleotides in the junction match TRBD2. Here V drops 6 bases and J drops 2 bases, and the junction holds 9 bases not matched to any gene. CDR1 and CDR2 are read off the germline V gene (reference sequence) as GTSNPN and SVGIG. From its cysteine to its phenylalanine, the CDR3 spans 14 amino acids. The kept DNA is CDR3 alone, 42 bases in frame from the first base.